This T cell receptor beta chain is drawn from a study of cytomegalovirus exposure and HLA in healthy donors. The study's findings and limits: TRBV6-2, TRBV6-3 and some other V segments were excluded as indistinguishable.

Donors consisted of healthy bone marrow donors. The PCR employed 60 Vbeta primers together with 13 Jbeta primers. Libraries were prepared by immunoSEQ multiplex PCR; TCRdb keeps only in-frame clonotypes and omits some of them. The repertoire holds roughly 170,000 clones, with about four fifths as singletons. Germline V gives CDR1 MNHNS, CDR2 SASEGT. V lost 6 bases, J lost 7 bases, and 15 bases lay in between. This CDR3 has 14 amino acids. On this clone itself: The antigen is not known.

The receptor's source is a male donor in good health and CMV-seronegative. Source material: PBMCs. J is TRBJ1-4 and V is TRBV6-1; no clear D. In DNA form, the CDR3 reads TGTGCCAGCAGCCGGGAGCCGGGAGGTGAAAAACTGTTTTTT. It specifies CASSREPGGEKLFF.